The present T cell receptor (beta chain) was sequenced within a study of STAT5B mutations in CD4+ large granular lymphocyte leukemia. The study, taken as a whole, reports: Main leukemic clonotypes were patient-specific, but roughly 25% appeared at low frequency elsewhere. 8/27 top patient clones versus 2/35 control clones were TRBV06-family. Without putative leukemic clones, patient CD4-sorted repertoires remained more clonal than healthy CD4+ repertoires.

Germline-derived CDR1 and CDR2 are SGHNT and YENEEA. V shed 2 bases, J shed 17 bases, and the junction held 9 bases outside the gene matches. The CDR3 runs to 13 residues. Methods used by the authors: A productive frequency of 2.59 x 10-5 was the lowest detectable. Here immunoSEQ multiplex PCR was the method, and the copy in TCRdb shows in-frame clones only, minus some. V and J calls and clone size are copied from that table; D and trimming were computed from the DNA. The repertoire holds 23,000 or so clones, approximately 81% seen once, with around 0.4% in the top ten. As to this clone: Its antigen is unknown.

This chain joins TRBV11-3 and TRBJ1-6; 7 nucleotides line up with TRBD1. Sequencing was performed on CD4+ T cells from blood buffy coats. The TCR sequence derives from a human donor in good health. The CDR3 sequence: CASSLSAGGFIHF. The CDR3 DNA is TGTGCCAGCAGCTTATCCGCAGGGGGATTTATCCACTTT. The variable domain in full, with the rest retrieved from reference TRBV11-3 and TRBJ1-6, is EAGVVQSPRYKIIEKKQPVAFWCNPISGHNTLYWYLQNLGQGPELLIRYENEEAVDDSQLPKDRFSAERLKGVDSTLKIQPAELGDSAVYLCASSLSAGGFIHFGNGTRLTVT.